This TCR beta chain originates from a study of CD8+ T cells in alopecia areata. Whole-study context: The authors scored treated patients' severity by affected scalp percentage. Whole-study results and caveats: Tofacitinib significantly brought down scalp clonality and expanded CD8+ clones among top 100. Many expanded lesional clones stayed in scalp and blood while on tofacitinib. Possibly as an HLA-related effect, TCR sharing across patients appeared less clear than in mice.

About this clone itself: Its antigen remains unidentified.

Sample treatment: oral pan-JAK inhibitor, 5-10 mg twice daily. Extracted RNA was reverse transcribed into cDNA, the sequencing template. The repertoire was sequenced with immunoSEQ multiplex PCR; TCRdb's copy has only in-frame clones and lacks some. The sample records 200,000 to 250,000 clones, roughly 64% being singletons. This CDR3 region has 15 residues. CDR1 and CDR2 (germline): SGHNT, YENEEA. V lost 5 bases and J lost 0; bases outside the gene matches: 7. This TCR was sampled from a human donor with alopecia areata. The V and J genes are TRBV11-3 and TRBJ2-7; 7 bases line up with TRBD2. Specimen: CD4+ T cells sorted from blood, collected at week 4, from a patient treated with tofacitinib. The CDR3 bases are TGTGCCAGCAGCCCTAGCGGACCCGCCTCCTACGAGCAGTACTTC. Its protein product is CASSPSGPASYEQYF. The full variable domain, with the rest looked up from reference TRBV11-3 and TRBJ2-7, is EAGVVQSPRYKIIEKKQPVAFWCNPISGHNTLYWYLQNLGQGPELLIRYENEEAVDDSQLPKDRFSAERLKGVDSTLKIQPAELGDSAVYLCASSPSGPASYEQYFGPGTRLTVT.